The sequence of this T cell receptor (beta chain) was determined in a study of T cells of healthy individuals (dated by TCRdb to the late 2010s). Note on this clonotype: Which antigen it targets is not known. No much larger clone is present one base from it, and per-base qualities are unavailable.

Counted from cysteine to phenylalanine, this CDR3 has 18 amino acids. Only the CDR3 DNA stays, 54 bases, in frame from base 1. Based on the germline V gene, the CDR1 and CDR2 sequences are SGHRS and YFSETQ. The germline V and J ends show losses of 0 bases and 3 bases respectively, and no gene match explains 9 bases of the junction. Library preparation was by 5' RACE. Instrument used: Illumina MiSeq. TCRdb trimmed the raw reads at Q25, called clones with MiXCR and kept productive beta chains. Duplicate CDR3 protein sequences are folded into a single record with the most common DNA and genes. The sample records 60,000 to 80,000 distinct CDR3 sequences, roughly 17% of which are singletons. The ten largest clones take up about 4.4% of the sample.

This receptor chain uses TRBV5-1 and TRBJ2-7; 13 bases in the middle match TRBD2. This receptor was identified in a human donor in good health. In nucleotides, the sequence is TGCGCCAGCAGCTTGGCGGTGGGGACTAGCGGGATGAACTACGAGCAGTACTTC. Translated, this is CASSLAVGTSGMNYEQYF.